Below are 28 T cell receptor beta chains sequenced from a single sample in a study of OX40 agonist ivuxolimab in advanced cancers. Profiled with immunoSEQ multiplex PCR; TCRdb holds only in-frame clones, not every one. Of under 40,000 clones listed, roughly nine tenths are singletons. The sample was CD4+ or CD8+ T cells sorted from blood, taken in a trial of the OX40 agonist ivuxolimab. These receptors originate from an adult with an advanced solid tumor such as melanoma, head and neck, liver or kidney cancer.

The chain combines TRBV5-6 with TRBJ2-5; 11 bases are a match to TRBD2. Germline CDR1 reads SGHDT; CDR2 reads YYEEEE. V shed 4 bases and J 1 base; nucleotides not matched to a gene: 3. The CDR3 loop spans 15 amino acids. The CDR3 loop reads CASSGTSGGQETQYF. Here the CDR3 DNA reads TGTGCCAGCAGCGGGACTAGCGGAGGCCAAGAGACCCAGTACTTC.

The chain couples TRBV2 to TRBJ2-1, with 8 bases that match TRBD2. The CDR3 loop spans 16 amino acids. CDR1 is SNHLY and CDR2 is FYNNEI in the germline V gene. The V and J ends lost 5 bases and 0 bases, in that order; junction bases with no gene match: 6. The CDR3, as DNA: TGTGCCAGCAGTATTAAGCGGGAGAGCTCCTACAATGAGCAGTTCTTC. It yields the protein CASSIKRESSYNEQFF.

This chain uses TRBV7-2 with TRBJ2-7, with a tentative D call TRBD1 (6 bases). V lost 3 bases and J lost 4, with 10 bases in between. CDR1 and CDR2 from the germline V gene are SGHTA and FQGNSA. This CDR3 comprises 13 residues. The CDR3 here is CASSFAGTYEQYF. CDR3 DNA: TGTGCCAGCAGCTTTGCAGGGACATACGAGCAGTACTTC. The full variable domain, in which reference TRBV7-2 and TRBJ2-7 provide the parts outside the CDR3, is GAGVSQSPSNKVTEKGKDVELRCDPISGHTALYWYRQSLGQGLEFLIYFQGNSAPDKSGLPSDRFSAERTGGSVSTLTIQRTQQEDSAVYLCASSFAGTYEQYFGPGTRLTVT.

This chain connects TRBV11-3 to TRBJ2-1; D may be TRBD1 or TRBD2 (5 bases each). V dropped 7 bases and J dropped 3 bases, with 13 bases sitting between them. This CDR3 contains 14 residues. The germline V gene encodes CDR1 SGHNT and CDR2 YENEEA. The CDR3, as DNA: TGTGCCAGCACGGGGCGGGTCCACTACAATGAGCAGTTCTTC. Translation gives CASTGRVHYNEQFF.

The CDR3 protein is CASGTGFTAGDEQYF. The CDR3 bases are TGTGCCAGCGGGACAGGCTTCACGGCCGGAGACGAGCAGTACTTC. The chain carries TRBV9 and TRBJ2-7; 8 bases are a match to TRBD1. Germline V gene data show CDR1 as SGDLS and CDR2 as YYNGEE. V lost 7 bases and J lost 5; bases outside the gene matches: 14. There are 15 residues in the CDR3.

The chain is built from TRBV2 and TRBJ1-2, with 7 bases matching TRBD1. The germline V gene has CDR1 SNHLY and CDR2 FYNNEI. J gave up 7 bases and V 9 bases, and 8 bases lay outside the gene matches. The CDR3 contains 12 residues. This CDR3 reads CARPGTESGYTF. DNA of the CDR3: TGTGCCAGGCCCGGGACAGAGAGTGGCTACACCTTC. The entire variable domain, with the rest obtained from reference TRBV2 and TRBJ1-2, is as follows: EPEVTQTPSHQVTQMGQEVILRCVPISNHLYFYWYRQILGQKVEFLVSFYNNEISEKSEIFDDQFSVERPDGSNFTLKIRSTKLEDSAMYFCARPGTESGYTFGSGTRLTVV.

This sequence joins TRBV13 and TRBJ2-6; D may be TRBD2 (5 bases). Germline CDR1 reads PRHDT; CDR2 reads FYEKMQ (reference sequence). The CDR3 is 21 amino acids. Trimming pared 2 bases from V and 2 bases from J, leaving 25 bases between. The DNA of the CDR3 is TGTGCCAGCAGCTTATTTCTTGGAGGAGGCGTGATTAGTACTGGGGCCAACGTCCTGACTTTC. Protein sequence: CASSLFLGGGVISTGANVLTF. Complete variable domain (other parts from reference TRBV13 and TRBJ2-6): AAGVIQSPRHLIKEKRETATLKCYPIPRHDTVYWYQQGPGQDPQFLISFYEKMQSDKGSIPDRFSAQQFSDYHSELNMSSLELGDSALYFCASSLFLGGGVISTGANVLTFGAGSRLTVL.

The chain is built from TRBV28 and TRBJ2-5; 7 positions match TRBD1. CDR1 and CDR2 from the germline V gene are MDHEN and SYDVKM. The CDR3 spans 13 residues. V trimming: 5 bases; J trimming: 5 bases; junction bases outside the gene matches: 5. CDR3 amino acids: CASSRGRLETQYF. The CDR3 coding sequence is TGTGCCAGCAGTAGGGGGCGCCTGGAGACCCAGTACTTC.

This clone was recorded only once. The gene calls are TRBV2 and TRBJ2-3, with D perhaps matching TRBD2 (5 bases). V lost 5 bases and J 3 bases, leaving 18 bases between the germline ends. CDR1 and CDR2 from the germline V gene are SNHLY and FYNNEI. The CDR3 extends over 16 amino acids. The CDR3 is CASSLLRPGGTDTQYF. CDR3 in DNA: TGTGCCAGCAGTCTCCTCAGGCCGGGCGGGACAGATACGCAGTATTTT.

J is TRBJ2-7 and V is TRBV6-5; TRBD2 matches at 7 bases. J was trimmed by 4 bases and V by 7 bases; bases with no gene match: 13. Germline-derived CDR1 and CDR2 are MNHEY and SVGAGI. The CDR3 length is 15 residues. DNA for the CDR3: TGTGCCAGCACCCCCGGGGCGGGGCGGGGGTACGAGCAGTACTTC. Translating it yields CASTPGAGRGYEQYF.

This clone was observed a few times. The gene calls are TRBV5-5 and TRBJ2-3; the match to TRBD2 covers 15 bases. Germline lookup yields CDR1 SGHKS and CDR2 YYEKEE (reference sequence). The CDR3 runs to 19 residues. Germline trimming cut 0 bases from V and 4 bases from J; bases unmatched to any gene: 9. For the CDR3, the DNA is TGTGCCAGCAGCTTGGGCCCGGGACTAGCGGGAGGTATCGCAGATACGCAGTATTTT. It specifies CASSLGPGLAGGIADTQYF.

The chain joins TRBV10-2 to TRBJ2-7; D possibly corresponds to TRBD1 (6 bases). This CDR3 has 15 amino acids. Germline CDR1 WSHSY, CDR2 SAAADI. V lost 2 bases to trimming and J lost 3 bases, with 14 bases between them. CDR3 in DNA: TGCGCCAGCAGTGAGGGGACACCCGGACTCTACGAGCAGTACTTC. Translated, it gives CASSEGTPGLYEQYF.

This clone was seen only once. The rearrangement joins TRBV21-1 to TRBJ2-7; TRBD1, the table's D call, lacks a check against the DNA. TRBV21-1 is an annotated pseudogene. This CDR3 is built from 16 residues. The CDR3 loop reads CASSKLTEPSSYEQYF. DNA of the CDR3: TGTGCCAGCAGCAAACTGACAGAACCGAGCTCCTACGAGCAGTACTTC.

The chain is built from TRBV5-6 and TRBJ2-7, with no clear D. This CDR3 contains 13 residues. V gave up 2 bases and J gave up 0 bases, with 6 bases separating them. Germline V lookup: CDR1 SGHDT, CDR2 YYEEEE. CDR3 nucleotides: TGTGCCAGCAGCTTTGGGAACTCCTACGAGCAGTACTTC. Translation: CASSFGNSYEQYF.

The chain carries TRBV28 and TRBJ2-5; tentative D call: TRBD1 (5 bases). The CDR3 spans 15 residues. V was shortened by 7 bases and J by 2 bases, with 17 bases between the two germline ends. Germline V CDR1 and CDR2: MDHEN, SYDVKM. The CDR3 nucleotides read TGTGCCAGCAATCCTTCGACAGTAAGACAAGAGACCCAGTACTTC. Protein: CASNPSTVRQETQYF.

This clone was detected a few times. The V gene is TRBV28, the J gene TRBJ2-5; D not resolved. CDR3 length: 10 residues. V was pared by 7 bases and J by 7 bases, with 7 bases between. From germline, CDR1 is MDHEN and CDR2 SYDVKM. CDR3 in DNA: TGTGCCAGCACCACGGGGACCCAGTACTTC. Residues: CASTTGTQYF.

The chain couples TRBV6-5 to TRBJ1-1; D gene ambiguous. Germline V gene lookup returns CDR1 MNHEY and CDR2 SVGAGI. The CDR3 has 13 amino acids. V shed 0 bases and J shed 7 bases, with 9 bases lying between them. Here the CDR3 DNA reads TGTGCCAGCAGTTACTCGGGCGGGCTTGAAGCTTTCTTT. It translates to CASSYSGGLEAFF.

The chain has TRBV27 and TRBJ2-3; D is undetermined. The CDR3 covers 11 residues. V lost 2 bases and J 5 bases, leaving 2 bases between the germline ends. Germline CDR1 and CDR2: MNHEY and SMNVEV (reference sequence). The CDR3 DNA sequence: TGTGCCAGCAGTTTAGGAGATACGCAGTATTTT. This codes for CASSLGDTQYF.

This chain links TRBV7-6 with TRBJ2-1, with TRBD1 as a possible D gene (6 bases). V gave up 8 bases and J gave up 3 bases, with 17 bases separating them. This CDR3 is 15 amino acids long. Germline loops: CDR1 SGHVS, CDR2 FNYEAQ. The CDR3 DNA follows: TGTGCCAGCGGCCCGGCGAGGGGGTACTACAATGAGCAGTTCTTC. Translation: CASGPARGYYNEQFF.

The V call is TRBV30, the J call TRBJ2-7; tentative D call: TRBD2 (7 bases). The V and J ends lost 3 bases and 4 bases respectively, with 16 bases between them. The CDR3 is 14 residues long. Germline lookup yields CDR1 GTSNPN and CDR2 SVGIG (reference sequence). CDR3 sequence: CAWRDWGGAYEQYF. The CDR3 DNA reads TGTGCCTGGAGGGACTGGGGGGGCGCATACGAGCAGTACTTC.

The chain is built from TRBV5-4 and TRBJ2-3; D unresolved. CDR3 length equals 15 residues. The V and J ends lost 0 bases and 0 bases respectively, with 8 bases between them. Germline CDR1 is SGHNT and CDR2 is YYREEE (reference sequence). The CDR3 sequence: CASSLGVGSTDTQYF. In DNA, the CDR3 is TGTGCCAGCAGCTTGGGTGTCGGTAGCACAGATACGCAGTATTTT.

Points on this clone: The junction departs from the called germline gene at one end, perhaps through a read error. The V and J genes are TRBV2 and TRBJ2-1; D is unclear. Germline CDR1 SNHLY, CDR2 FYNNEI. The CDR3 is 14 residues long. CDR3 loop: CASGDKSSYNEQFF. CDR3 nucleotides: TGTGCCAGCGGTGACAAGAGCTCCTACAATGAGCAGTTCTTC.

The rearrangement uses TRBV11-2 and TRBJ1-4, with D tentatively TRBD1 (6 bases). This CDR3 contains 15 residues. The V gene's germline CDR1 is SGHAT and CDR2 FQNNGV. V was pared by 3 bases and J by 7 bases, with 15 bases between. The CDR3 nucleotides are TGTGCCAGCAGCTTCACCACAGGGCGTGGTGAAAAACTGTTTTTT. Amino acids: CASSFTTGRGEKLFF.

The V and J genes are TRBV2 and TRBJ1-5; a possible D gene is TRBD1 (6 bases). The CDR3 has 14 residues. The V gene lost 6 bases and the J gene lost 3 bases, with 12 bases spanning the gap. CDR1 SNHLY and CDR2 FYNNEI come from the germline V gene. The CDR3 nucleotides are TGTGCCAGCAGCGCTACAGGGCCCAATCAGCCCCAGCATTTT. This sequence encodes CASSATGPNQPQHF.

The chain joins TRBV27 to TRBJ1-1, with D possibly matching TRBD1 (6 bases). The CDR3 sequence is 15 residues long. The germline V gene encodes CDR1 MNHEY and CDR2 SMNVEV (reference sequence). Trimming shortened V by 7 bases and J by 10 bases, and 25 bases separated the two germline ends. This CDR3 reads CASTPLGGETQSAFF. As DNA, the CDR3 is TGTGCCAGCACCCCTTTAGGGGGGGAAACTCAGTCAGCTTTCTTT.

V usage is TRBV21-1 and J usage is TRBJ2-7. TRBV21-1 corresponds to a pseudogene. This CDR3 comprises 14 residues. Here the CDR3 reads CASTNPFKSYEQYF. In DNA, the CDR3 is TGTGCCAGCACCAACCCCTTCAAGTCCTACGAGCAGTACTTC.

The CDR3 here is CASSLNTLTTYEQYF. CDR3 DNA: TGTGCCAGCAGTTTAAATACCTTGACAACCTACGAGCAGTACTTC. This chain connects TRBV6-5 to TRBJ2-7; no clear D. This CDR3 has 15 residues. CDR1 is MNHEY and CDR2 is SVGAGI in the germline V gene. V lost 4 bases and J lost 2, with 15 bases in between.

The V and J genes are TRBV7-6 and TRBJ2-7, with 8 nucleotides matching TRBD2. Germline trimming cut 5 bases from V and 4 bases from J; bases unmatched to any gene: 10. Germline V gene sequence: CDR1 SGHVS, CDR2 FNYEAQ. CDR3 size: 15 residues. In DNA form, the CDR3 reads TGTGCCAGCAGCACTGGGGGCGGGGGGCCTTACGAGCAGTACTTC. It is translated as CASSTGGGGPYEQYF. The complete variable domain, with remaining parts taken from reference TRBV7-6 and TRBJ2-7, reads GAGVSQSPRYKVTKRGQDVALRCDPISGHVSLYWYRQALGQGPEFLTYFNYEAQQDKSGLPNDRFSAERPEGSISTLTIQRTEQRDSAMYRCASSTGGGGPYEQYFGPGTRLTVT.